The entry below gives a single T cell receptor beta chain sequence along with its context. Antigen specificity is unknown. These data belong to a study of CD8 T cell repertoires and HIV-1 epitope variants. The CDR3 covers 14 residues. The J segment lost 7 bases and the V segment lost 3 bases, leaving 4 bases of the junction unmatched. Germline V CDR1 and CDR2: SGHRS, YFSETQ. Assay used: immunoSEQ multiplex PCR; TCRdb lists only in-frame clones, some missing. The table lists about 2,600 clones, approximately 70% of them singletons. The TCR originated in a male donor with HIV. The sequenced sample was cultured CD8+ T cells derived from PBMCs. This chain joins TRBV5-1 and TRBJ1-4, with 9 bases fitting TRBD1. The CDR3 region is CASSSGTGLEKLFF. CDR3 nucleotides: TGCGCCAGCAGCTCCGGGACAGGGCTTGAAAAACTGTTTTTT.